Given below is one TCR beta chain in context. Its target is not known. Germline lookup yields CDR1 MDHEN and CDR2 SYDVKM. V lost 8 bases and J lost 1; bases outside the gene matches: 14. This CDR3 has 17 residues. The record originates from a study of cytomegalovirus exposure and HLA in healthy donors. Study outcomes and limitations: Researchers reported in a later analysis that a missense DCLRE1C variant was tied to TCR beta V- and J-gene trimming.

PCR primers comprised 60 Vbeta and 13 Jbeta primers. Data came from immunoSEQ multiplex PCR; TCRdb stores just in-frame clones and leaves some out. The sample lists some 140,000 clones, about four fifths seen once, with around 1.3% in the top ten. Sequenced sample: PBMCs. This receptor was obtained from a woman aged 35 to 49 in good health and CMV-seronegative. This sequence joins TRBV28 and TRBJ2-7; 10 nucleotides align to TRBD2. The CDR3 protein is CASLGFLSSGGSYEQYF. The CDR3 region has the DNA TGTGCCAGCTTGGGATTCCTTTCTAGCGGGGGTTCCTACGAGCAGTACTTC.